The 15 T cell receptor beta chains presented below share a single source sample, sequenced in a study of blood T cells in healthy people across ages. Primed by a sample-barcoded 5' primer and a J-beta primer mix, a second PCR proceeded for roughly 6 to 12 cycles. TCRdb analysed the 5' RACE reads with MiXCR anew, one entry per CDR3 protein. In the table there are about 1.8 million distinct CDR3 sequences, roughly 50% of which are singletons. The sequencing input was blood. The origin of the receptors is a woman aged 40-49 years in good health.

The chain carries TRBV4-1 and TRBJ2-7; D call uncertain. Germline V gene lookup returns CDR1 MGHRA and CDR2 YSYEKL. CDR3 length: 15 residues. The V end lost 0 bases, the J end lost 3 bases, and 12 bases lay between the germline ends. DNA of the CDR3: TGCGCCAGCAGCCAAGATGACGGAGTTCTCTACGAGCAGTACTTC. Its protein is CASSQDDGVLYEQYF.

As regards this clonotype: Mismatch with germline at one junction end may stem from a read error. The chain joins TRBV4-3 to TRBJ1-2; D call uncertain. CDR1 is LGHNA and CDR2 is YSLEER in the germline V gene. CDR3 length: 13 residues. CDR3 sequence reads: CASSQEQSYGHTF. CDR3 DNA: TGCGCCAGCAGCCAAGAACAGTCCTATGGCCACACCTTC.

In this sample, this clonotype turned up a few times. The chain carries TRBV4-3 and TRBJ2-3; D gene ambiguous. V lost 0 bases and J 9 bases, leaving 13 bases between the germline ends. CDR3 length: 14 amino acids. Germline loops: CDR1 LGHNA, CDR2 YSLEER. CDR3 DNA: TGCGCCAGCAGCCAAGAAGTCTTAAGTGGGACGCAGTATTTT. Protein product: CASSQEVLSGTQYF.

This rearrangement joins TRBV4-2 to TRBJ1-2; D remains unclear. The CDR3 sequence is 14 residues long. Germline V gives CDR1 LGHNA, CDR2 YNFKEQ. Trimming shortened V by 0 bases and J by 8 bases, and 13 bases separated the two germline ends. The CDR3 bases are TGTGCCAGCAGCCAAGATAAACGGGTGTACGGCTACACCTTC. Protein sequence: CASSQDKRVYGYTF.

This clonotype was detected many times. The chain has TRBV25-1 and TRBJ2-7, with a tentative D call TRBD1 (6 bases). Germline lookup yields CDR1 MGHDK and CDR2 SYGVNS. The CDR3 loop spans 13 amino acids. Trimming took off 4 bases at V and 2 bases at J, with 9 bases between the two ends. The CDR3 nucleotides read TGTGCCAGCAGTGCCACAGGGACCTACGAGCAGTACTTC. As protein: CASSATGTYEQYF.

The rearrangement links TRBV7-8 to TRBJ2-5; D gene uncertain. The DNA end favors TRBJ2-7, so the J call may be wrong. This CDR3 is 14 amino acids long. In germline, CDR1 is SGHVS, CDR2 FQNEAQ. CDR3 bases: TGTGCCAGCAGCCTCGGCCTTAAGGTCTTCGAGCAGTACTTC. Amino acids: CASSLGLKVFEQYF.

Here the CDR3 DNA reads TGTGCCAGCAGTTTCGACAGCGCTAACTATGGCTACACCTTC. This codes for CASSFDSANYGYTF. This chain connects TRBV7-2 to TRBJ1-2; D might be TRBD1 (5 bases). Germline V gene sequence: CDR1 SGHTA, CDR2 FQGNSA. Between the trimmed V and J ends, which lost 6 bases and 0 bases, there was a span of 11 bases. The CDR3 totals 14 residues. Looking up the rest from reference TRBV7-2 and TRBJ1-2 gives the full variable domain: GAGVSQSPSNKVTEKGKDVELRCDPISGHTALYWYRQSLGQGLEFLIYFQGNSAPDKSGLPSDRFSAERTGGSVSTLTIQRTQQEDSAVYLCASSFDSANYGYTFGSGTRLTVV.

V is TRBV4-1 and J is TRBJ2-3; perhaps TRBD1 as D (6 bases). Per germline, CDR1 MGHRA and CDR2 YSYEKL. The CDR3 contains 16 residues. V lost 4 bases and J 1 base, leaving 15 bases between the germline ends. The chain's CDR3 is CASSPITGPGTDTQYF. The CDR3 DNA reads as TGCGCCAGCAGCCCCATCACAGGGCCAGGCACAGATACGCAGTATTTT.

The chain carries TRBV11-2 and TRBJ2-5; tentative D call: TRBD2 (5 bases). Trimming took off 1 base at V and 3 bases at J, with 12 bases between the two ends. The germline V gene has CDR1 SGHAT and CDR2 FQNNGV. The CDR3 covers 15 residues. The CDR3 DNA sequence: TGTGCCAGCAGCTTAGGTATAGCGTTAGAAGAGACCCAGTACTTC. Its translation is CASSLGIALEETQYF.

This chain joins TRBV27 and TRBJ1-2, with D possibly matching TRBD1 (5 bases). The ends were cut back, 5 bases at V and 0 bases at J, with 13 bases in the middle. Looked up from germline, CDR1 is MNHEY and CDR2 is SMNVEV (reference sequence). The CDR3 totals 15 residues. The CDR3 loop is CASSNQGFANYGYTF. As DNA, the CDR3 is TGTGCCAGCAGTAATCAGGGTTTCGCTAACTATGGCTACACCTTC.

This chain uses TRBV7-6 with TRBJ2-5; D is tentatively TRBD1 or TRBD2 (6 bases each). Trimming shortened V by 1 base and J by 4 bases, and 13 bases separated the two germline ends. The CDR3 length is 15 residues. Germline V gene data show CDR1 as SGHVS and CDR2 as FNYEAQ. The CDR3 region is CASSLGRGLAETQYF. The CDR3, as DNA: TGTGCCAGCAGCTTAGGACGGGGGCTGGCAGAGACCCAGTACTTC.

The chain recombines TRBV6-2 or TRBV6-3 with TRBJ1-2; a weak D match, TRBD1 (5 bases). Per germline, CDR1 MNHEY and CDR2 SVGEGT. This CDR3 contains 17 residues. The V end lost 6 bases, the J end lost 2 bases, and 22 bases lay between the germline ends. The CDR3 nucleotides are TGTGCCAGCAGCCAAGCGGGACCGATGATGATGAACTATGGCTACACCTTC. Translation gives CASSQAGPMMMNYGYTF.

This chain joins TRBV5-1 and TRBJ2-3; 11 bases line up with TRBD2. CDR3 length equals 17 residues. Germline CDR1 is SGHRS and CDR2 is YFSETQ. V gave up 1 base and J gave up 0 bases; unmatched junction bases: 4. CDR3 DNA: TGCGCCAGCAGCTTGTCCGGGACTAGCGGAAGCACAGATACGCAGTATTTT. Its protein is CASSLSGTSGSTDTQYF.

This clonotype was counted a single time. V usage is TRBV20-1 and J usage is TRBJ2-3; TRBD2 agrees at 14 bases. Per the germline V gene, CDR1 is DFQATT and CDR2 is SNEGSKA (reference sequence). The length of the CDR3 is 18 residues. Trimming took 1 base from V and 5 from J; bases not matched to a gene: 11. CDR3 nucleotide sequence: TGCAGTGCTAGAGTTCGGACTAGCGGGGGGAACTCGGGAGATACGCAGTATTTT. As protein: CSARVRTSGGNSGDTQYF.

This chain connects TRBV6-2 or TRBV6-3 to TRBJ1-5; tentative D call: TRBD1 (5 bases). V lost 6 bases, J lost 0 bases, and 6 bases lay in between. The CDR3 has 13 amino acids. The germline V gene has CDR1 MNHEY and CDR2 SVGEGT. The CDR3 region is CASRTASNQPQHF. The CDR3 nucleotides are TGTGCCAGCAGGACAGCTAGCAATCAGCCCCAGCATTTT.